This T cell receptor (beta chain) was found in a study of cytomegalovirus exposure and HLA in healthy donors. With respect to this clone: Its target is not known.

Primers: 60 Vbeta forward and 13 Jbeta reverse. TCRdb's table, derived via immunoSEQ multiplex PCR, lists solely in-frame clones and lacks some. This table has 95,000 to 150,000 clones, roughly 80% appearing once. The study, taken as a whole, reports: Exclusion applied to some V segments, including TRBV6-2 and TRBV6-3, as they were indistinguishable.

V lost 10 bases, J lost 3 bases, and 5 bases stayed unmatched. The germline V gene has CDR1 SNHLY and CDR2 FYNNEI. The CDR3 consists of 13 residues. The chain employs TRBV2 and TRBJ1-5; 8 positions agree with TRBD1. The sample taken for sequencing was PBMCs. The origin of this receptor is a woman between 35 and 50 years old in good health and CMV-seropositive. CDR3 sequence (DNA): TGTGCCACGACAGGGGATTTCAATCAGCCCCAGCATTTT. Its protein product is CATTGDFNQPQHF.